The 6 T cell receptor beta chains in this list originate from one sample, sequenced in a study of shared clonotypes between healthy human individuals. The assay was immunoSEQ multiplex PCR, and TCRdb's table has in-frame clones only and misses some. The data hold around 1.4 million clones, with just under 99% observed a single time. Sequenced sample: naive CD4+ T cells sorted from blood. Specified subset: CD45RA+ positively selected. These receptors were taken from a man aged 25 to 45 in good health.

CDR3 DNA sequence: TGTGCCAGCAGCTTTGGCTCGCTTGCGGGAAAGAAGAGTGAGCAGTTCTTC. It translates to CASSFGSLAGKKSEQFF. The V call is TRBV12-1, the J call TRBJ2-1; the table's TRBD2 call for D was not verified on the DNA. TRBV12-1 is assigned pseudogene status. The CDR3 has 17 amino acids.

This sequence joins TRBV5-4 and TRBJ2-1, with 10 bases matching TRBD2. The CDR3 totals 14 residues. Germline V gene lookup returns CDR1 SGHNT and CDR2 YYREEE (reference sequence). J gave up 9 bases and V 4 bases, and 7 bases lay outside the gene matches. DNA for the CDR3: TGTGCCAGCAGCCCCGAGGTAGCGGGAGGTGAGCAGTTCTTC. Amino acid sequence: CASSPEVAGGEQFF.

This chain links TRBV6-6 with TRBJ2-2; no definite D call. The CDR3 is made up of 14 amino acids. Germline CDR1 MNHNY, CDR2 SVGAGI (reference sequence). V lost 7 bases and J lost 3, with 12 bases in between. The CDR3 DNA is TGTGCCAGCACTGAGGACGCCTACACCGGGGAGCTGTTTTTT. It encodes CASTEDAYTGELFF.

The V and J genes are TRBV5-4 and TRBJ2-7; no firm D call. CDR1 and CDR2 from the germline V gene are SGHNT and YYREEE (reference sequence). This CDR3 is 15 amino acids long. Trimming removed 3 bases from V and 2 bases from J, with 15 bases in between. The DNA for the CDR3 is TGTGCCAGCAGCTCTTCCTTGCGGTACCCCTACGAGCAGTACTTC. Protein product: CASSSSLRYPYEQYF. The variable domain in full, completed from reference TRBV5-4 and TRBJ2-7, reads ETGVTQSPTHLIKTRGQQVTLRCSSQSGHNTVSWYQQALGQGPQFIFQYYREEENGRGNFPPRFSGLQFPNYSSELNVNALELDDSALYLCASSSSLRYPYEQYFGPGTRLTVT.

The rearrangement links TRBV9 to TRBJ2-1; D call uncertain. This CDR3 region has 13 residues. With 6 bases removed from V and 5 bases from J, the gap between germline ends came to 12 bases. Per the germline V gene, CDR1 is SGDLS and CDR2 is YYNGEE. CDR3 in DNA: TGTGCCAGCACCCTAGGACCCAACAATGAGCAGTTCTTC. Amino acid sequence: CASTLGPNNEQFF. The whole variable domain, filled in from reference TRBV9 and TRBJ2-1, reads DSGVTQTPKHLITATGQRVTLRCSPRSGDLSVYWYQQSLDQGLQFLIQYYNGEERAKGNILERFSAQQFPDLHSELNLSSLELGDSALYFCASTLGPNNEQFFGPGTRLTVL.

The chain uses TRBV18 and TRBJ1-2; D perhaps matches TRBD1 (6 bases). CDR1 is KGHSH, CDR2 LQKENI, per germline. Trimming cost V 4 bases and J 2 bases, with 11 bases left between them. CDR3 length equals 14 residues. The CDR3: CASSQTGTNYGYTF. The CDR3 DNA follows: TGTGCCAGCTCACAAACAGGGACCAACTATGGCTACACCTTC.